This T cell receptor (beta chain) was found in a study of blood T cell repertoires in COVID-19. V was trimmed by 4 bases and J by 4 bases, leaving 7 bases between them. Germline loops: CDR1 LGHDT, CDR2 YNNKEL (reference sequence). The length of the CDR3 is 12 residues. Authors' processing steps: Reference gene primer amplification gave estimated nucleated cell counts. TCRdb's copy holds only in-frame clones and misses some; the assay was immunoSEQ multiplex PCR. The DNA was the basis for D and trimming; V, J and clone size are from that table. The sample consists of approximately 480,000 clones, 87% of them appearing once. Participants were aged roughly 18 to 90 years, lived in over 20 US areas, and enrolled virtually. Cohorts were assigned according to the clinical history that participants reported. What the recovered Cohort 3 donors had was two negative PCRs, clearance, or symptom resolution.

Sequencing was done on a sample of PBMCs or T cells enriched from blood (not recorded which). The chain combines TRBV3-1 (or the pseudogene TRBV3-2) with TRBJ1-2; D gene uncertain. This sequence was found in a woman younger than 30 who had recovered from COVID-19. CDR3 region: CASSLEGYGYTF. DNA of the CDR3: TGTGCCAGCAGCCTCGAGGGCTATGGCTACACCTTC.